This entry lists 30 T cell receptor beta chains sequenced from one sample in a study of shared clonotypes between healthy human individuals. Clones were sequenced by immunoSEQ multiplex PCR, and TCRdb holds only the in-frame ones, with some missing. The table shows some 2,000,000 clones, with roughly 95% occurring only once. Terminally differentiated effector memory CD45RA+ cells were excluded by CCR7 positive selection of CD45RO-negative cells. What was sequenced was naive CD8+ T cells sorted from blood. Receptors were obtained from a man between 18 and 35 years old in good health.

This chain links TRBV7-9 with TRBJ1-3; no firm D call. The germline V and J ends were trimmed by 2 bases and 0 bases, with 8 bases remaining between them. Looked up from germline, CDR1 is SEHNR and CDR2 is FQNEAQ (reference sequence). This CDR3 contains 15 residues. CDR3 DNA: TGTGCCAGCAGCTTAAATACCAACTCTGGAAACACCATATATTTT. Translating gives CASSLNTNSGNTIYF.

This chain connects TRBV11-1 to TRBJ2-7, with 7 bases matching TRBD1. With 5 bases clipped from V and 2 bases from J, the junction kept 6 bases outside the gene matches. The length of the CDR3 is 14 residues. Germline lookup yields CDR1 SGHAT and CDR2 FQDESV (reference sequence). CDR3 sequence (DNA): TGTGCCAGCAGCCCGGGACAGCTTCCCTACGAGCAGTACTTC. Translating gives CASSPGQLPYEQYF.

The rearrangement joins TRBV10-2 to TRBJ1-2; 8 positions agree with TRBD1. V gave up 5 bases and J gave up 4 bases; unmatched junction bases: 3. Per germline, CDR1 WSHSY and CDR2 SAAADI. The CDR3 spans 13 residues. CDR3 region: CASSIDRGYGYTF. The CDR3 DNA is TGCGCCAGCAGTATTGACAGGGGCTATGGCTACACCTTC.

The chain has TRBV13 and TRBJ1-2; 7 bases are a match to TRBD1. V was pared by 4 bases and J by 4 bases, with 15 bases of the junction left unmatched. Looked up from germline, CDR1 is PRHDT and CDR2 is FYEKMQ (reference sequence). The CDR3 has 17 residues. This CDR3 reads CASSSGYPGQTLYGYTF. The CDR3 DNA reads TGTGCCAGCAGCTCAGGCTATCCGGGACAGACCCTCTATGGCTACACCTTC. The whole variable domain, remainder taken from reference TRBV13 and TRBJ1-2, is AAGVIQSPRHLIKEKRETATLKCYPIPRHDTVYWYQQGPGQDPQFLISFYEKMQSDKGSIPDRFSAQQFSDYHSELNMSSLELGDSALYFCASSSGYPGQTLYGYTFGSGTRLTVV.

Concerning this clone itself: The identical CDR3 is also encoded by other nucleotide sequences in the sample. This sequence joins TRBV30 and TRBJ2-3; possibly TRBD1 or TRBD2 for D (5 bases each). The germline CDR1 and CDR2 sequences are GTSNPN and SVGIG (reference sequence). The CDR3 spans 12 residues. The V gene lost 2 bases and the J gene lost 5 bases, with 8 bases spanning the gap. CDR3 in amino acids: CAWSLGGDTQYF. CDR3 DNA sequence: TGTGCCTGGAGTCTTGGGGGAGATACGCAGTATTTT.

This clone was seen only once. This sequence joins TRBV7-2 and TRBJ2-5, with D tentatively TRBD2 (6 bases). CDR3 length equals 17 residues. Trimming removed 4 bases at V and 2 bases at J, with 20 bases between. The V gene's germline CDR1 is SGHTA and CDR2 FQGNSA. The DNA for the CDR3 is TGTGCCAGCAGCTCCCTCCCCGGGGGAGAGGCTCAAGAGACCCAGTACTTC. Residues: CASSSLPGGEAQETQYF.

This clone has a single count. The chain couples TRBV4-1 to TRBJ2-7; 12 bases are a match to TRBD2. This CDR3 has 19 residues. The germline CDR1 and CDR2 sequences are MGHRA and YSYEKL. V shed 2 bases and J 1 base; nucleotides not matched to a gene: 12. The CDR3 nucleotides read TGCGCCAGCAGCCAATCCCCGGTGACTAGCGGGAGTTATTCCTACGAGCAGTACTTC. Translated: CASSQSPVTSGSYSYEQYF.

This clone was seen a handful of times. The chain carries TRBV11-2 and TRBJ2-7, with 7 bases that match TRBD2. The trim removed 5 bases at V and 4 bases at J, leaving 11 bases unmatched. The CDR3 totals 15 residues. The germline V gene has CDR1 SGHAT and CDR2 FQNNGV. The CDR3 coding sequence is TGTGCCAGCAGCGAGGGGAGAGGGCGGGGGTACGAGCAGTACTTC. This codes for CASSEGRGRGYEQYF.

Worth noting for this clone: Other DNA variants within this sample encode the same CDR3. J is TRBJ2-7 and V is TRBV6-5; D may be TRBD1 or TRBD2 (6 bases each). Trimming left V 2 bases short and J 0 bases short, with 8 bases between. The CDR3 length is 14 residues. Germline CDR1 reads MNHEY; CDR2 reads SVGAGI. The CDR3 loop reads CASSYGGPSYEQYF. The CDR3 region has the DNA TGTGCCAGCAGTTACGGGGGGCCCTCCTACGAGCAGTACTTC.

The chain recombines TRBV7-2 with TRBJ1-2; a weak D match, TRBD1 (6 bases). CDR1 and CDR2 from the germline V gene are SGHTA and FQGNSA. The CDR3 contains 15 residues. Trimming removed 7 bases from V and 0 bases from J, with 15 bases in between. The CDR3 reads CASTLVGTSNYGYTF. The CDR3 nucleotides are TGTGCCAGCACCCTCGTAGGGACATCTAACTATGGCTACACCTTC.

This chain connects TRBV7-8 to TRBJ2-5; 11 nucleotides line up with TRBD2. Trimming at V came to 5 bases and at J to 9 bases, leaving 17 bases not matched to a gene. The CDR3 spans 17 residues. Germline V CDR1 and CDR2: SGHVS, FQNEAQ. The CDR3 spells CASSPGLAGGPEGPQYF. The CDR3 DNA is TGTGCCAGCAGCCCCGGGCTAGCGGGGGGCCCTGAGGGGCCCCAGTACTTC.

As for this clone: In the same sample, other DNA sequences code for this CDR3. The V gene is TRBV2, the J gene TRBJ2-7; D is undetermined. Deletions cut 8 bases from V and 6 bases from J, with 2 bases between. From germline, CDR1 is SNHLY and CDR2 FYNNEI. The CDR3 spans 8 residues. This CDR3 is CASSEQYF. The CDR3 DNA is TGTGCCAGCTCCGAGCAGTACTTC.

The chain joins TRBV6-1 to TRBJ1-2; 8 bases align to TRBD1. Germline trimming cut 7 bases from V and 7 bases from J; bases unmatched to any gene: 14. This CDR3 is built from 15 residues. Germline V CDR1 and CDR2: MNHNS, SASEGT. The CDR3 DNA sequence: TGTGCCAGCACTTCCCGGACAGGGATTGGTGGTGGCTACACCTTC. Its protein product is CASTSRTGIGGGYTF.

In the case of this clone: This sample includes further DNA sequences coding for the same CDR3. This chain links TRBV7-9 with TRBJ2-7; D uncertain. Germline V gene lookup returns CDR1 SEHNR and CDR2 FQNEAQ (reference sequence). The germline V and J ends were trimmed by 1 base and 0 bases, with 4 bases remaining between them. The CDR3 runs 13 residues. The CDR3 nucleotides read TGTGCCAGCAGCTTAGTGAACTCCTACGAGCAGTACTTC. It translates to CASSLVNSYEQYF.

The chain recombines TRBV4-1 with TRBJ2-7, with D perhaps being TRBD1 or TRBD2 (6 bases each). The CDR3 contains 16 residues. V lost 0 bases to trimming and J lost 6 bases, with 18 bases between them. Germline loops: CDR1 MGHRA, CDR2 YSYEKL. The CDR3 is CASSQDRGLGEREQYF. The CDR3, as DNA: TGCGCCAGCAGCCAAGACAGGGGACTTGGGGAACGCGAGCAGTACTTC.

This clone was detected only once. This rearrangement joins TRBV10-2 to TRBJ2-3; tentative D call: TRBD2 (5 bases). Germline V gives CDR1 WSHSY, CDR2 SAAADI. This CDR3 is built from 14 residues. The V end was cut by 2 bases, the J end by 2 bases, with 8 bases between. CDR3 nucleotides: TGCGCCAGCAGTGAGCTTAGCGCCACAGATACGCAGTATTTT. This encodes CASSELSATDTQYF.

This chain links TRBV25-1 with TRBJ1-1; D unresolved. The ends were cut back, 7 bases at V and 1 base at J, with 10 bases in the middle. The CDR3 length is 13 residues. Germline V gene data show CDR1 as MGHDK and CDR2 as SYGVNS. This CDR3 reads CASKRDGNTEAFF. Written as DNA, the CDR3 is TGTGCCAGCAAGAGAGACGGGAACACTGAAGCTTTCTTT.

The chain recombines TRBV4-3 with TRBJ2-2; 10 bases are shared with TRBD2. The CDR3 sequence is 16 residues long. J gave up 2 bases and V 4 bases, and 4 bases lay outside the gene matches. The germline V gene encodes CDR1 LGHNA and CDR2 YSLEER. In DNA, the CDR3 is TGCGCCAGCAGCCCAACTAGCGGGATTAACACCGGGGAGCTGTTTTTT. Amino acid sequence: CASSPTSGINTGELFF.

The chain is built from TRBV6-1 and TRBJ1-2, with TRBD1 as a possible D gene (5 bases). CDR3 length equals 13 residues. CDR1 and CDR2 from the germline V gene are MNHNS and SASEGT. The V end was cut by 6 bases, the J end by 5 bases, with 13 bases between. The CDR3 spells CASRIRDSYGYTF. In DNA form, the CDR3 reads TGTGCCAGCAGAATCAGGGACTCGTATGGCTACACCTTC.

This clone was recorded once. The chain combines TRBV27 with TRBJ2-5, with 9 positions matching TRBD1. From germline, CDR1 is MNHEY and CDR2 SMNVEV (reference sequence). V gave up 5 bases and J gave up 5 bases; unmatched junction bases: 3. This CDR3 is built from 13 residues. The DNA for the CDR3 is TGTGCCAGCAGTATGGGACAGGGTGAGACCCAGTACTTC. It encodes CASSMGQGETQYF.

The chain carries TRBV5-1 and TRBJ2-2, with 8 bases matching TRBD2. The CDR3 spans 18 residues. The V gene's germline CDR1 is SGHRS and CDR2 YFSETQ. Unmatched junction bases numbered 7, after V lost 0 bases and J lost 0 bases. The CDR3 protein is CASSLELAGQTNTGELFF. The CDR3 bases are TGCGCCAGCAGCTTGGAGTTAGCGGGGCAAACGAACACCGGGGAGCTGTTTTTT.

This clone appeared a single time. The chain uses TRBV9 and TRBJ2-1; no firm D call. The CDR3 runs to 13 residues. Germline CDR1 SGDLS, CDR2 YYNGEE. Trimming stripped 0 bases from V and 10 bases from J, with 11 bases between. CDR3 in DNA: TGTGCCAGCAGCGTAGTCGGTATGAGAGAGCAGTTCTTC. Amino acid sequence: CASSVVGMREQFF.

DNA for the CDR3: TGTGCCTGGAGTTGGCAGGGGTCGGCTGGGGCCAACGTCCTGACTTTC. This encodes CAWSWQGSAGANVLTF. The chain recombines TRBV30 with TRBJ2-6; a weak D match, TRBD1 (6 bases). Looked up from germline, CDR1 is GTSNPN and CDR2 is SVGIG (reference sequence). The CDR3 consists of 16 residues. Trimming stripped 2 bases from V and 2 bases from J, with 13 bases between.

V is TRBV7-9 and J is TRBJ2-7, with D perhaps given as TRBD1 or TRBD2 (7 bases each). The ends were cut back, 5 bases at V and 4 bases at J, with 12 bases in the middle. Germline assignment: CDR1 SEHNR and CDR2 FQNEAQ (reference sequence). CDR3 length: 13 residues. DNA of the CDR3: TGTGCCAGCAGCCGACAGGGACTATACGAGCAGTACTTC. As protein: CASSRQGLYEQYF.

The gene calls are TRBV7-9 and TRBJ2-3, with 7 bases identical to TRBD1. Per the germline V gene, CDR1 is SEHNR and CDR2 is FQNEAQ (reference sequence). The J segment lost 5 bases and the V segment lost 1 base, leaving 12 bases of the junction unmatched. The CDR3 covers 17 residues. This chain's CDR3 is CASSLGPGQSHLDTQYF. CDR3 in DNA: TGTGCCAGCAGCTTAGGACCGGGACAGTCTCATCTAGATACGCAGTATTTT.

The CDR3 coding sequence is TGTGCCAGCAGCGTAGGACAGGAAGCGCTTGGGACTGAAGCTTTCTTT. Translation gives CASSVGQEALGTEAFF. This chain joins TRBV9 and TRBJ1-1; maybe TRBD1 (6 bases). The ends were cut back, 0 bases at V and 5 bases at J, with 17 bases in the middle. Germline CDR1 is SGDLS and CDR2 is YYNGEE. The CDR3 is made up of 16 amino acids.

Comments on this clone: This sample includes further DNA sequences coding for the same CDR3. The chain carries TRBV5-1 and TRBJ2-1; 12 bases match TRBD2. V trimming: 0 bases; J trimming: 1 base; junction bases outside the gene matches: 2. CDR1 and CDR2 from the germline V gene are SGHRS and YFSETQ. The length of the CDR3 is 17 residues. The CDR3 protein is CASSLGLAGGSYNEQFF. The CDR3 DNA follows: TGCGCCAGCAGCTTGGGGCTAGCGGGAGGGTCCTACAATGAGCAGTTCTTC.

This chain connects TRBV13 to TRBJ2-3; TRBD2 matches at 8 bases. The CDR3 length is 17 residues. J was trimmed by 2 bases and V by 5 bases; bases with no gene match: 12. Germline V lookup: CDR1 PRHDT, CDR2 FYEKMQ (reference sequence). This CDR3 reads CASSPRGGGPHTDTQYF. CDR3 DNA sequence: TGTGCCAGCAGCCCGCGGGGCGGGGGGCCCCACACAGATACGCAGTATTTT.

This clone showed up just once. The chain couples TRBV5-8 to TRBJ1-5, with D unclear. The CDR3 totals 13 residues. V dropped 0 bases and J dropped 11 bases, with 12 bases sitting between them. From germline, CDR1 is SGHTS and CDR2 YDEGEE. The CDR3 sequence: CASSLDPTNAQHF. As DNA, the CDR3 is TGTGCCAGCAGCTTGGACCCGACGAATGCCCAGCATTTT.

As to this clone: The same CDR3 can be traced to other DNA sequences in this sample. The rearrangement joins TRBV13 to TRBJ2-7; D remains ambiguous. CDR3 length: 13 amino acids. Trimming shortened V by 0 bases and J by 2 bases, and 5 bases separated the two germline ends. Germline CDR1 and CDR2: PRHDT and FYEKMQ (reference sequence). The CDR3 DNA reads TGTGCCAGCAGCTTAGGACAGACCTACGAGCAGTACTTC. Translating gives CASSLGQTYEQYF.